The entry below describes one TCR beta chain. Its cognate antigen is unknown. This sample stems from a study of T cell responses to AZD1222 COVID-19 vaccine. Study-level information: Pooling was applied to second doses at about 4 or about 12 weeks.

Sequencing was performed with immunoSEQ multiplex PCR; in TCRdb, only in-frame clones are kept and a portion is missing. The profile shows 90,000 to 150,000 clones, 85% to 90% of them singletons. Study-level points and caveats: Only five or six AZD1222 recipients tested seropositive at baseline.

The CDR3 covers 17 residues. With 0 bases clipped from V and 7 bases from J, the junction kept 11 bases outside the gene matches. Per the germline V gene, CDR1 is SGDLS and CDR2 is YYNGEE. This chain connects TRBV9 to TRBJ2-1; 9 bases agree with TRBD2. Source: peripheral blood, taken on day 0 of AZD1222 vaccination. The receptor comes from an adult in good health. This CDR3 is CASSVGLAAADVNEQFF. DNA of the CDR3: TGTGCCAGCAGCGTAGGACTAGCGGCGGCTGACGTGAATGAGCAGTTCTTC.